This TCR beta chain was sequenced for a study of T cell responses to AZD1222 COVID-19 vaccine. Findings of the study overall: Scientists sampled the repertoires only once the peak T cell response had passed. Spike-specific TCR breadth and depth rose after two AZD1222 doses. Clonal diversity may have been underestimated in mostly white British donors.

Regarding this clone: What it binds is not known.

Investigators merged groups given second doses at roughly 4 or roughly 12 weeks. Sequencing was performed with immunoSEQ multiplex PCR; in TCRdb, only in-frame clones are kept and a portion is missing. Of tens of thousands of clones in the sample, 80% were seen once. The CDR3 is 16 residues long. Germline V gene data show CDR1 as SGHNT and CDR2 as YYREEE (reference sequence). Between the trimmed V and J ends, which lost 2 bases and 0 bases, there was a span of 12 bases. The sample here was peripheral blood, taken 28 days after the second AZD1222 dose. The sequence derives from an adult who received the AZD1222 COVID-19 vaccine. The chain is built from TRBV5-4 and TRBJ2-4; the D is unclear. The CDR3 sequence: CASSLMGLLAKNIQYF. DNA of the CDR3: TGTGCCAGCAGCTTAATGGGATTACTAGCCAAAAACATTCAGTACTTC. Using reference TRBV5-4 and TRBJ2-4 for the parts outside the CDR3, the full variable domain is ETGVTQSPTHLIKTRGQQVTLRCSSQSGHNTVSWYQQALGQGPQFIFQYYREEENGRGNFPPRFSGLQFPNYSSELNVNALELDDSALYLCASSLMGLLAKNIQYFGAGTRLSVL.